This T cell receptor beta chain originates from a study of T-cell reconstitution after alpha-beta-depleted transplantation in children. Unique molecular identifiers were used to barcode this TCRbeta library. TCRdb fed the PCR reads into MiXCR, producing one record per CDR3 protein. The sample lists 360,000 or so distinct CDR3 sequences; approximately 20% were seen once. To note about this clonotype: A much bigger clone sits one base away, suggesting this may be a read error.

The CDR3 sequence is 14 residues long. The receptor was derived from a human donor who donated a stem cell graft to a child with acute myeloid leukemia. Sequenced here: PBMCs from the stem cell graft donor, sampled from the stem cell graft. The V and J genes are TRBV12-3 or TRBV12-4 and TRBJ2-7; the match to TRBD1 covers 8 bases. In DNA form, the CDR3 reads TGTGCCAGCAGCCCGGGACAGGAGATCTACGAGCTGTACTTC. Its protein product is CASSPGQEIYELYF.